Listed below are T cell receptor beta chains from one sample, sequenced in a study of OX40 agonist ivuxolimab in advanced cancers. TCRdb keeps only in-frame clones here, not all; method: immunoSEQ multiplex PCR. The sample has about 110,000 clones, approximately 89% seen once; the top ten hold less than 0.35%. The source was CD4+ or CD8+ T cells sorted from blood, collected in a trial of the OX40 agonist ivuxolimab. These receptors were collected from an adult with an advanced solid tumor such as melanoma, head and neck, liver or kidney cancer. Each CDR3 is given with its conserved first and last residue. Fields, in order: V gene, J gene, D gene, clone size, CDR3 DNA, CDR3 protein. A D gene is named only where the DNA matches it firmly. Where a row states a size, it is once, few, many or the class of an expanded clone; other rows omit it.

TRBV10-3	TRBJ1-1	-	-	TGTGCCATCAGTGAGTCCCACGATCAGAACACTGAAGCTTTCTTT	CAISESHDQNTEAFF
TRBV25-1	TRBJ2-3	TRBD1	once	TGTGCCAGCAGCCGAGGGACAGGGGGCCGCACAGATACGCAGTATTTT	CASSRGTGGRTDTQYF
TRBV20-1	TRBJ2-1	-	-	TGCAGTGCTAGCTCGGATGAGCAGTTCTTC	CSASSDEQFF
TRBV4-3	TRBJ2-1	TRBD2	once	TGCGCCAGCAGCCAAGATCTTAGCGGGGGAGACAATGAGCAGTTCTTC	CASSQDLSGGDNEQFF
TRBV5-8	TRBJ1-2	-	-	TGTGCCAGCAGCCCGGGTCCTAACTATGGCTACACCTTC	CASSPGPNYGYTF
TRBV6-6	TRBJ1-5	TRBD1	-	TGTGCCAGCAGTATACAGGGGGCGCAGGTTCAGCCCCAGCATTTT	CASSIQGAQVQPQHF
TRBV7-3	TRBJ1-6	-	-	TGTGCCAGCAGCTTCTCGGCGAGTTCACCCCTCCACTTT	CASSFSASSPLHF
TRBV11-3	TRBJ2-3	-	-	TGTGCCAGCAGCTTAACCAGAAGCACAGATACGCAGTATTTT	CASSLTRSTDTQYF
TRBV6-6	TRBJ1-4	-	-	TGTGCCAGCAGTTACAGCCCCTCGAAGGATGAAAAACTGTTTTTT	CASSYSPSKDEKLFF
TRBV28	TRBJ2-4	-	few	TGTGCCAGCAGTCCAGGGACAAACATTCAGTACTTC	CASSPGTNIQYF
TRBV19	TRBJ2-3	-	-	TGTGCCAGTAGTCCAATTGCTACAGGAGCAGACAGAACAGATACGCAGTATTTT	CASSPIATGADRTDTQYF
TRBV19	TRBJ1-5	TRBD1	once	TGTGCCAGTAGTCCCCGGACAGGGGCCCTTTCGTATAGCAATCAGCCCCAGCATTTT	CASSPRTGALSYSNQPQHF
TRBV6-4	TRBJ2-3	TRBD2	-	TGTGCCAGCAGTGCGACTAGCGGGGGCCGGGGGACAGATACGCAGTATTTT	CASSATSGGRGTDTQYF
TRBV7-2	TRBJ2-5	TRBD2	-	TGTGCCAGCAGCCTAGGGACTAGCGTTTCGACCCAGTACTTC	CASSLGTSVSTQYF
TRBV9	TRBJ2-7	TRBD1	many	TGTGCCAGCAGCGTAGAATCAGGGGGCTACGAGCAGTACTTC	CASSVESGGYEQYF
TRBV6-5	TRBJ2-5	-	-	TGTGCCAGCAGCGGGGCCGGGATCGCGGAGACCCAGTACTTC	CASSGAGIAETQYF
TRBV29-1	TRBJ2-2	-	-	TGCAGCGTTGAAGTAGGGGCCGGGGAGCTGTTTTTT	CSVEVGAGELFF
TRBV30	TRBJ2-7	TRBD1	-	TGTGCCTGGGACAGGGGAAACTACGAGCAGTACTTC	CAWDRGNYEQYF
TRBV20-1	TRBJ1-1	-	-	TGCAGTGCTAGCGAAGCTTTCTTT	CSASEAFF
TRBV6-6	TRBJ1-2	TRBD1	-	TGTGCCAGCACACGGAACAGGGGCTCCAACTATGGCTACACCTTC	CASTRNRGSNYGYTF
TRBV28	TRBJ1-2	-	-	TGTGCCAGCTATACCGGGACGGCGGGACGGGGCTACACCTTC	CASYTGTAGRGYTF
TRBV5-4	TRBJ2-3	-	-	TGTGCCAGCAGTGAACAGCGGAACACAGATACGCAGTATTTT	CASSEQRNTDTQYF
TRBV4-3	TRBJ1-4	-	once	TGCGCCAGCAGCCAAGAGGGTGGTGAAAAACTGTTTTTT	CASSQEGGEKLFF
TRBV5-1	TRBJ2-7	-	-	TGCGCCAGCAGCTTCGTACGGGGCTCCTACGAGCAGTACTTC	CASSFVRGSYEQYF
TRBV30	TRBJ1-6	TRBD1	-	TGTGCCTGGACCCGGACAGGGGCGAGTAATTCACCCCTCCACTTT	CAWTRTGASNSPLHF
TRBV7-9	TRBJ1-3	-	-	TGTGCCAGCAGTTTGGACCGGGGAAACACCATATATTTT	CASSLDRGNTIYF
TRBV5-1	TRBJ2-7	TRBD1	-	TGCGCCAGCAGCTTGGGACAGGGGGCCTTTGCCGAGCAGTACTTC	CASSLGQGAFAEQYF
TRBV7-2	TRBJ2-2	-	-	TGTGCCAGCAGCAAGGCTGGGGAGCTGTTTTTT	CASSKAGELFF
TRBV5-1	TRBJ2-3	-	-	TGCGCCAGCAGCCTAAGACTAGATACGCAGTATTTT	CASSLRLDTQYF
TRBV28	TRBJ2-3	-	-	TGTGCCAGCAGAAATTCTCGAGGCCTGACCGATACGCAGTATTTT	CASRNSRGLTDTQYF
TRBV28	TRBJ2-7	-	-	TGTGCCAGCGCCATAGGATGGTACGAGCAGTACTTC	CASAIGWYEQYF
TRBV7-8	TRBJ2-2	-	once	TGTGCCAGCAGCTTAGACAGGGCCGGGGAGCTGTTTTTT	CASSLDRAGELFF
TRBV7-2	TRBJ2-5	TRBD2	-	TGTGCCAGCAGCCGGGGACTAGCGGAAGAAGAGACCCAGTACTTC	CASSRGLAEEETQYF
TRBV11-3	TRBJ2-1	TRBD2	-	TGTGCCAGCAGCTTAGCCGGGACTAGCGCCTACAATGAGCAGTTCTTC	CASSLAGTSAYNEQFF
TRBV9	TRBJ1-3	-	-	TGTGCCAGCAGCCCCTGGGACACCAACTCTGGAAACACCATATATTTT	CASSPWDTNSGNTIYF
TRBV15	TRBJ1-1	TRBD1	few	TGTGCCACCAGCAGGGACAGGGCCAACACTGAAGCTTTCTTT	CATSRDRANTEAFF
TRBV9	TRBJ2-7	TRBD1	-	TGTGCCAGCAGCGTCGGGACAGGGGCCGAGCAGTACTTC	CASSVGTGAEQYF
TRBV6-5	TRBJ1-2	TRBD1	once	TGTGCCAGCAGTTACTCCCCCCAGGGGGCGTTGGTTGGCTACACCTTC	CASSYSPQGALVGYTF
TRBV4-1	TRBJ2-3	-	-	TGCGCCAGCAGCCAAGACCCGGGGGAGCCCAGCACAGATACGCAGTATTTT	CASSQDPGEPSTDTQYF
TRBV11-2	TRBJ1-1	-	once	TGTGCCAGCAGCTTTATAGGGGGGGGAAGCACTGAAGCTTTCTTT	CASSFIGGGSTEAFF
TRBV5-8	TRBJ2-1	-	-	TGTGCCAGCAGCTTTGGAGGGGGTTTTTATAATGAGCAGTTCTTC	CASSFGGGFYNEQFF
TRBV7-2	TRBJ2-5	-	-	TGTGCCAGCAGCTTAGAGACGAACAGCGAGACCCAGTACTTC	CASSLETNSETQYF
TRBV4-1	TRBJ1-1	-	-	TGCGCCAGCAGCCAAGTAGTGGCGGGACACACTGAAGCTTTCTTT	CASSQVVAGHTEAFF
TRBV9	TRBJ1-1	-	once	TGTGCCAGCAGCGTAGGGGCAGATAGAATGAACACTGAAGCTTTCTTT	CASSVGADRMNTEAFF
TRBV7-2	TRBJ1-2	-	once	TGTGCCAGCAGCACTACACGCATTAGGACCGACTATGGCTACACCTTC	CASSTTRIRTDYGYTF
TRBV9	TRBJ1-4	-	-	TGTGCCAGCAGCGCCGGGACGGGGGAAGGTGAAAAACTGTTTTTT	CASSAGTGEGEKLFF
TRBV6-5	TRBJ2-2	TRBD1	once	TGTGCCAGCAGGGACAGGCTGACCGGGGAGCTGTTTTTT	CASRDRLTGELFF
TRBV19	TRBJ2-3	-	-	TGTGCCAGTAGTTACAGGGATAGCACAGATACGCAGTATTTT	CASSYRDSTDTQYF
TRBV4-3	TRBJ1-2	-	-	TGCGCCAGCAGCCAAGATCTGGGGACGGTTATAGGCTACACCTTC	CASSQDLGTVIGYTF
TRBV19	TRBJ1-5	-	-	TGTGCCAGTAGATATGGGGCAGGGGATCAGCCCCAGCATTTT	CASRYGAGDQPQHF
TRBV9	TRBJ2-3	-	-	TGTGCCAGCAGCGACAGGGACAAAGGGGCAGATACGCAGTATTTT	CASSDRDKGADTQYF
TRBV4-1	TRBJ1-1	TRBD1	-	TGCGCCAGCAGCCACCCACAGGGGATCCCTGAAGCTTTCTTT	CASSHPQGIPEAFF
TRBV6-1	TRBJ2-6	-	-	TGTGCCAGCAGAGAAGGAAGGGGATCTGGGGCCAACGTCCTGACTTTC	CASREGRGSGANVLTF
TRBV29-1	TRBJ1-1	-	-	TGCAGCGCTGAAACAGCTATGAACACTGAAGCTTTCTTT	CSAETAMNTEAFF
TRBV9	TRBJ2-7	TRBD1	-	TGTGCCAGCAGCGGAATGACAGGGGGAGCCTACGAGCAGTACTTC	CASSGMTGGAYEQYF